This entry lists 13 T cell receptor beta chains sequenced from one sample in a study of T cells after yellow fever vaccination. TCRdb independently ran MiXCR on the 5' RACE reads; one entry per CDR3 protein. There are approximately 110,000 distinct CDR3 sequences in the sample; around 7.4% occur only once, and 2% to 3% lies in the top ten. The material was CD4+ T cells sorted from PBMCs, obtained around 10 days after the first yellow fever vaccination. All receptors derive from a man aged 18 to 35 who received the YFV17D yellow fever vaccine.

Many counts were recorded for this clonotype. The chain links TRBV15 to TRBJ2-3; D perhaps matches TRBD2 (7 bases). Trimming stripped 3 bases from V and 3 bases from J, with 25 bases between. The CDR3 consists of 19 residues. CDR1 is LNHNV, CDR2 YYDKDF, per germline (reference sequence). DNA for the CDR3: TGTGCCACCAGCAGGTCGAGGCTTGGCGGGGGCTCCACGACAGATACGCAGTATTTT. This translates into CATSRSRLGGGSTTDTQYF. The full variable domain, its missing parts supplied by reference TRBV15 and TRBJ2-3, is DAMVIQNPRYQVTQFGKPVTLSCSQTLNHNVMYWYQQKSSQAPKLLFHYYDKDFNNEADTPDNFQSRRPNTSFCFLDIRSPGLGDTAMYLCATSRSRLGGGSTTDTQYFGPGTRLTVL.

This clonotype is a singleton in its sample. Being one base from a much bigger clone, this may be a read error. The chain couples TRBV9 to TRBJ2-3, with TRBD2 matching 7 bases. This CDR3 region has 17 residues. Trimming took 4 bases from V and 2 from J; bases not matched to a gene: 13. Germline-derived CDR1 and CDR2 are SGDLS and YYNGEE. The CDR3 spells CASSSGFRRGYTDTQYF. The DNA for the CDR3 is TGTGCCAGCAGCAGCGGTTTCCGGCGGGGGTACACAGATACGCAGTATTTT.

The chain uses TRBV20-1 and TRBJ2-1; D might be TRBD1 (7 bases). The CDR3 contains 14 residues. Germline V gene sequence: CDR1 DFQATT, CDR2 SNEGSKA (reference sequence). Trimming removed 8 bases from V and 8 bases from J, with 22 bases in between. CDR3 protein: CSPHASRGAYEQFF. The CDR3 DNA is TGCAGTCCTCACGCTAGCAGGGGGGCGTATGAGCAGTTCTTC.

This clonotype has at least ten counts. The CDR3 DNA reads as TGTGCCAGCAGTTACCAAGGACAGGGGCCCTACGAGCAGTACTTC. Residues: CASSYQGQGPYEQYF. V and J are TRBV6-5 and TRBJ2-7; 9 positions agree with TRBD1. The junction had 4 bases not matched to a gene; V was cut back by 2 bases and J by 2 bases. Germline V gives CDR1 MNHEY, CDR2 SVGAGI. The CDR3 is made up of 15 amino acids.

This clonotype was observed many times. The rearrangement links TRBV7-7 to TRBJ2-2; possible D gene TRBD1, 6 bases. CDR1 and CDR2 from the germline V gene are SSHAT and FNYEAQ (reference sequence). The CDR3 is made up of 20 amino acids. Deletions cut 2 bases from V and 4 bases from J, with 26 bases between. The CDR3 loop is CASSLNRLQGLGSITGELFF. CDR3 DNA sequence: TGTGCCAGCAGCTTAAATCGATTACAGGGTCTTGGGAGTATCACCGGGGAGCTGTTTTTT.

This clonotype occurred a few times. V and J are TRBV20-1 and TRBJ1-6; D is undetermined. The CDR3 is made up of 17 amino acids. V was cut by 6 bases and J by 1 base, with 19 bases left in between. Germline assignment: CDR1 DFQATT and CDR2 SNEGSKA (reference sequence). The CDR3 sequence: CSAMRTAGRSYNSPLHF. As DNA, the CDR3 is TGCAGTGCCATGAGGACGGCTGGACGATCCTATAATTCACCCCTCCACTTT.

This clonotype was observed many times. This sequence joins TRBV2 and TRBJ2-7; 8 bases are a match to TRBD1. The CDR3 loop spans 14 amino acids. V gave up 5 bases and J gave up 5 bases; unmatched junction bases: 8. The germline gives CDR1 SNHLY, CDR2 FYNNEI. DNA of the CDR3: TGTGCCAGCAGTATAGGACAGGGAGGTCACGAGCAGTACTTC. This sequence encodes CASSIGQGGHEQYF.

This clonotype occurred a few times. The V call is TRBV7-2, the J call TRBJ1-6; a possible D gene is TRBD1 (5 bases). The ends were cut back, 3 bases at V and 14 bases at J, with 14 bases in the middle. The CDR3 consists of 13 residues. In germline, CDR1 is SGHTA, CDR2 FQGNSA. CDR3: CASSFHRLATLHF. CDR3 bases: TGTGCCAGCAGCTTCCACAGGTTGGCGACCCTCCACTTT.

This clonotype was counted at least ten times. V is TRBV5-6 and J is TRBJ1-2; D is possibly TRBD1 (5 bases). CDR1 SGHDT and CDR2 YYEEEE come from the germline V gene. Deletions cut 3 bases from V and 2 bases from J, with 8 bases between. The length of the CDR3 is 13 residues. The CDR3 DNA reads TGTGCCAGCAGCTGGGACCAGAACTATGGCTACACCTTC. It translates to CASSWDQNYGYTF.

This clonotype has a count of ten or more. The chain has TRBV6-1 and TRBJ1-6; the D is unclear. The V gene's germline CDR1 is MNHNS and CDR2 SASEGT. The CDR3 spans 14 residues. V was pared by 4 bases and J by 10 bases, with 14 bases between. The DNA for the CDR3 is TGTGCCAGCAGTGGCAGCCGGTTTAAGTCACCCCTCCACTTT. Residues: CASSGSRFKSPLHF.

Regarding this clonotype: A read error may explain this, as a much larger clone is one base away. The chain uses TRBV6-1 and TRBJ1-1; a possible D gene is TRBD1 (5 bases). From germline, CDR1 is MNHNS and CDR2 SASEGT. The CDR3 contains 14 residues. With 2 bases removed from V and 8 bases from J, the gap between germline ends came to 15 bases. Here the CDR3 reads CASSERGREGEAFF. The DNA of the CDR3 is TGTGCCAGCAGTGAAAGGGGCAGGGAAGGAGAAGCTTTCTTT.

This clonotype occurred many times. The CDR3 here is CSVAGGSETQYF. The CDR3 DNA reads TGCAGCGTTGCGGGGGGGAGTGAGACCCAGTACTTC. The V gene is TRBV29-1, the J gene TRBJ2-5, with 8 bases aligning to TRBD2. The length of the CDR3 is 12 residues. Losses at the gene ends were 4 bases for V and 5 bases for J; bases not matched to a gene: 3. Germline CDR1 and CDR2: SQVTM and ANQGSEA.

Ten or more counts support this clonotype. This CDR3 reads CASSLEDGRGHEQFF. CDR3 sequence (DNA): TGTGCCAGCAGCTTAGAGGATGGCAGGGGACATGAGCAGTTCTTC. This chain joins TRBV7-6 and TRBJ2-1; D perhaps matches TRBD1 (6 bases). Looked up from germline, CDR1 is SGHVS and CDR2 is FNYEAQ. This CDR3 is built from 15 residues. V was cut by 1 base and J by 8 bases, with 15 bases left in between.